The clone carrying this T cell receptor (beta chain) was detected once. This entry comes from a study of blood T cell repertoires in COVID-19. Study in general: The United States, Italy and Spain provided the acute and convalescent COVID-19 samples.

The CDR3 spans 15 residues. V dropped 0 bases and J dropped 5; count of bases not matched to a gene: 1. The germline CDR1 and CDR2 sequences are MNHEY and SVGAGI. Per the original data handling: The assay estimated nucleated cells by amplifying reference gene primers. Assay: immunoSEQ multiplex PCR; the TCRdb copy retains only in-frame clones and omits some. V and J calls and clone size are as listed in that table; D and trimming were resolved from the DNA. The sample lists 250,000 or so clones; 90% were seen once. Sample: peripheral blood. The receptor comes from a woman between 55 and 75 years old with COVID-19, enrolled during active disease. The chain recombines TRBV6-5 with TRBJ1-6; TRBD1 matches at 7 bases. Here the CDR3 DNA reads TGTGCCAGCAGTTACTCGGGACAGAATAATTCACCCCTCCACTTT. Protein product: CASSYSGQNNSPLHF.